The next 5 T cell receptor beta chains were all read from a single sample in a study of blood T cell repertoires in COVID-19 (dated by TCRdb to 2020 to 2021). The receptor library was made with the immunoSEQ multiplex PCR assay. Drawn from immuneACCESS, this table holds only the in-frame rearrangements with V and J called that TCRdb kept. Clones are partly lost; checked studies trace under half to an unresolved V gene and leave the rest unexplained. The sample has 350,000 to 450,000 clones on record, approximately 89% of them singletons. About 0.86% of the sample comes from the top ten. Sequencing was performed on PBMCs or T cells enriched from blood (not recorded which). The origin of the receptors is a woman aged 40 to 49 who had been exposed to COVID-19.

This clone occurred once. J is TRBJ2-1 and V is TRBV27, with TRBD2 matching 10 bases. Trimming took 7 bases from V and 7 from J; bases not matched to a gene: 13. Germline V gives CDR1 MNHEY, CDR2 SMNVEV (reference sequence). CDR3 length equals 16 residues. In DNA form, the CDR3 reads TGTGCCAGCACCCCGAGAGCGGGGGGGAGAGTAAATGAGCAGTTCTTC. Its protein is CASTPRAGGRVNEQFF.

This clone was seen once. The chain uses TRBV30 and TRBJ1-1; 7 bases agree with TRBD1. CDR1 and CDR2 from the germline V gene are GTSNPN and SVGIG (reference sequence). Trimming removed 2 bases from V and 6 bases from J; junction bases left unmatched: 9. This CDR3 has 14 residues. The chain's CDR3 is CAWSPDRYKAEAFF. The CDR3 nucleotides read TGTGCCTGGAGTCCGGACAGGTATAAGGCTGAAGCTTTCTTT.

The chain combines TRBV5-4 with TRBJ2-1, with 8 nucleotides matching TRBD2. The CDR3 consists of 17 residues. CDR1 is SGHNT, CDR2 YYREEE, per germline (reference sequence). V shed 4 bases and J 4 bases; nucleotides not matched to a gene: 13. The chain's CDR3 is CASSRGGGSTPYNEQFF. DNA of the CDR3: TGTGCCAGCAGCCGGGGGGGAGGATCGACCCCTTACAATGAGCAGTTCTTC.

The chain has TRBV2 and TRBJ1-2, with TRBD1 as a possible D gene (6 bases). This CDR3 has 14 residues. Germline CDR1 SNHLY, CDR2 FYNNEI. Between the trimmed V and J ends, which lost 5 bases and 2 bases, there was a span of 12 bases. The CDR3 protein is CASSRTGINYGYTF. Written as DNA, the CDR3 is TGTGCCAGCAGTAGAACAGGGATAAACTATGGCTACACCTTC.

V and J are TRBV28 and TRBJ1-6; 9 positions agree with TRBD1. With 4 bases clipped from V and 9 bases from J, the junction kept 10 bases outside the gene matches. CDR1 MDHEN and CDR2 SYDVKM come from the germline V gene. CDR3 length: 16 amino acids. CDR3 nucleotide sequence: TGTGCCAGCAGTTCCCGGGGACAGGGAAGGTTTTCACCCCTCCACTTT. Protein product: CASSSRGQGRFSPLHF. Looking up the rest from reference TRBV28 and TRBJ1-6 gives the full variable domain: DVKVTQSSRYLVKRTGEKVFLECVQDMDHENMFWYRQDPGLGLRLIYFSYDVKMKEKGDIPEGYSVSREKKERFSLILESASTNQTSMYLCASSSRGQGRFSPLHFGNGTRLTVT.